This is a list of T cell receptor beta chains from one sample in a study of T-cell memory formation after mild COVID-19. TCRdb fed the 5' RACE reads into MiXCR, producing one record per CDR3 protein. The sample has tens of thousands of distinct CDR3 sequences, 7.3% seen once. Material for sequencing was PBMCs or a T cell subset sorted from them (not recorded which). Receptor source: a man in his late teens or twenties who had mild COVID-19 (a few samples of this study predate the infection). Cell type and time point are not known. CDR3s include the opening cysteine and the closing phenylalanine or tryptophan. A D gene is named only where the DNA matches it firmly. Clone size is shown for a subset of rows, as once, few, many or a class of expanded clone.

CDR3 protein: CASSLSGTGNTIYF
CDR3 DNA: TGTGCCAGCAGCTTATCGGGGACTGGAAACACCATATATTTT
J gene: TRBJ1-3
V gene: TRBV7-2
D gene: .
clone size: .

CDR3 protein: CASSLGHVRDNGYTF
CDR3 DNA: TGTGCCAGCAGCTTGGGACACGTCCGAGACAATGGCTACACCTTC
J gene: TRBJ1-2
V gene: TRBV7-9
D gene: .
clone size: few

CDR3 protein: CASSFDSGDTQYF
CDR3 DNA: TGTGCCAGCAGCTTCGACTCGGGGGATACGCAGTATTTT
J gene: TRBJ2-3
V gene: TRBV5-4
D gene: .
clone size: .

CDR3 protein: CASGTDRLTTEAFF
CDR3 DNA: TGCGCCAGCGGGACTGACAGACTTACCACTGAAGCTTTCTTT
J gene: TRBJ1-1
V gene: TRBV5-1
D gene: .
clone size: .

CDR3 protein: CASSQTDAEAFF
CDR3 DNA: TGTGCCAGCAGCCAGACCGACGCTGAAGCTTTCTTT
J gene: TRBJ1-1
V gene: TRBV12-3/TRBV12-4
D gene: .
clone size: .

CDR3 protein: CASSVMATGASTDTQYF
CDR3 DNA: TGTGCCAGCAGCGTTATGGCCACAGGTGCTAGCACAGATACGCAGTATTTT
J gene: TRBJ2-3
V gene: TRBV9
D gene: .
clone size: many

CDR3 protein: CASSRLAETQYF
CDR3 DNA: TGTGCCAGCAGCCGATTAGCAGAGACCCAGTACTTC
J gene: TRBJ2-5
V gene: TRBV11-2
D gene: .
clone size: few

CDR3 protein: CASSPGLAGADTQYF
CDR3 DNA: TGTGCCAGCAGCCCGGGACTAGCGGGGGCAGATACGCAGTATTTT
J gene: TRBJ2-3
V gene: TRBV7-3
D gene: TRBD2
clone size: few

CDR3 protein: CSVFPSKANYGYTF
CDR3 DNA: TGCAGCGTTTTCCCATCCAAGGCTAACTATGGCTACACCTTC
J gene: TRBJ1-2
V gene: TRBV29-1
D gene: .
clone size: few

CDR3 protein: CSARSSGRVGTGELFF
CDR3 DNA: TGCAGTGCTAGGTCCTCGGGGAGGGTCGGTACCGGGGAGCTGTTTTTT
J gene: TRBJ2-2
V gene: TRBV20-1
D gene: TRBD2
clone size: few

CDR3 protein: CASSPAFDREQFF
CDR3 DNA: TGTGCCAGCAGCCCAGCTTTCGACAGGGAGCAGTTCTTC
J gene: TRBJ2-1
V gene: TRBV7-9
D gene: .
clone size: few

CDR3 protein: CASSSAGGPSYNEQFF
CDR3 DNA: TGTGCCAGCAGCTCTGCGGGGGGGCCTTCGTACAATGAGCAGTTCTTC
J gene: TRBJ2-1
V gene: TRBV7-9
D gene: TRBD2
clone size: many

CDR3 protein: CASSFGGTRGQPQHF
CDR3 DNA: TGTGCCAGCAGCTTTGGGGGTACGAGGGGTCAGCCCCAGCATTTT
J gene: TRBJ1-5
V gene: TRBV7-2
D gene: .
clone size: few

CDR3 protein: CASSRGGYEQYF
CDR3 DNA: TGTGCCAGCAGCCGCGGGGGCTACGAGCAGTACTTC
J gene: TRBJ2-7
V gene: TRBV7-8
D gene: TRBD2
clone size: .

CDR3 protein: CASSPNGAGGPDEQFF
CDR3 DNA: TGTGCCAGCAGCCCCAACGGGGCGGGGGGGCCGGATGAGCAGTTCTTC
J gene: TRBJ2-1
V gene: TRBV4-2
D gene: TRBD2
clone size: .